The TCR beta chain described here comes from a study of CD8 T cells in Susac syndrome. As for the study in general: Patients with Susac syndrome were therapy-naive, on corticosteroids, or on intravenous immunoglobulin alone at blood draw.

Random hexamers served to reverse transcribe roughly 0.45 to 1 ug RNA. TCRdb analysed the immunoSEQ multiplex PCR reads with MiXCR anew, one entry per CDR3 protein. The sample shows 84,000 or so distinct CDR3 sequences, approximately 95% of them seen only once. The sequencing input was CD8+ T cells from PBMCs. The receptor was isolated from a human donor with Susac syndrome.

The CDR3 here is CASSVLGTSGYEQFF. CDR3 coding DNA: TGTGCCAGCAGCGTATTGGGGACTAGCGGTTATGAGCAGTTCTTC. This chain connects TRBV9 to TRBJ2-1; 11 nucleotides line up with TRBD2. V trimming: 1 base; J trimming: 8 bases; junction bases outside the gene matches: 5. The CDR3 contains 15 residues. Germline assignment: CDR1 SGDLS and CDR2 YYNGEE.